This T cell receptor (beta chain) comes out of a study of blood T cell repertoires in COVID-19. Overall study: Sites in the United States, Italy and Spain provided acute and convalescent COVID-19 samples. Sample material is recorded as cDNA or gDNA derived from T cells, B-cell-depleted T cells, or PBMCs.

In germline, CDR1 is KGHSH, CDR2 LQKENI. This CDR3 contains 18 residues. V lost 8 bases and J lost 1; bases outside the gene matches: 9. Authors' methods: Estimated nucleated cell counts came from reference gene primer amplification. Method: immunoSEQ multiplex PCR; TCRdb's copy keeps in-frame clones and lacks some. Clone size and V and J calls were adopted from that table, with D and trimming inferred from the DNA. Here the sample spans 70,000 or so clones, about 86% being singletons. The source material was peripheral blood. The V call is TRBV18, the J call TRBJ2-3; 16 bases are a match to TRBD2. The clonotype originates from a man in his 70s with active COVID-19. Here the CDR3 DNA reads TGTGCCAGCGCGCCCACCGGGACTAGCGGGAGGGGCACAGATACGCAGTATTTT. This codes for CASAPTGTSGRGTDTQYF.